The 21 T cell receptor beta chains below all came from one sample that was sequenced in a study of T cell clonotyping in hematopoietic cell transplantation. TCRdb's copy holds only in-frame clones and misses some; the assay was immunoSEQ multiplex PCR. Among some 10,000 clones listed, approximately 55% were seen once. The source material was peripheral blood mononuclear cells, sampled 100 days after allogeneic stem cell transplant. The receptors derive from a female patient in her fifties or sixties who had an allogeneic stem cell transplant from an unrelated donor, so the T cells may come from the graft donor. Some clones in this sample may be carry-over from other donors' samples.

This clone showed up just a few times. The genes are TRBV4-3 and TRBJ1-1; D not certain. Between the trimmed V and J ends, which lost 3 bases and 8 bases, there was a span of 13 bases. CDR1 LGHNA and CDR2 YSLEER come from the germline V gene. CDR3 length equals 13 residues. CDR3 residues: CASSQTVGEEAFF. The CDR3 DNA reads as TGCGCCAGCAGCCAGACGGTGGGCGAAGAAGCTTTCTTT.

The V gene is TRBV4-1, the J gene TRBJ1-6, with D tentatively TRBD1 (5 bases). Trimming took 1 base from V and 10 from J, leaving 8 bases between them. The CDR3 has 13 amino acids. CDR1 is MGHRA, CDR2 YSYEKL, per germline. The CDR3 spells CASSQVQASPLHF. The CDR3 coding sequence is TGCGCCAGCAGCCAAGTACAGGCGTCACCCCTCCACTTT.

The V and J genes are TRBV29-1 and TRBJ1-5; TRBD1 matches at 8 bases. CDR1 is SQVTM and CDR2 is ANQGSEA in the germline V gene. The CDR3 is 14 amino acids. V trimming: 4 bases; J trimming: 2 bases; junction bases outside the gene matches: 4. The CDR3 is CSVAPTGGNQPQHF. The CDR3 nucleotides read TGCAGCGTTGCTCCGACAGGGGGCAATCAGCCCCAGCATTTT.

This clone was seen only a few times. The DNA for the CDR3 is TGTGCCAGCAGGCCCCTCCCGGGACTAGCGGGGGTAGGTGGAGTGTCCTACGAGCAGTACTTC. Translating it yields CASRPLPGLAGVGGVSYEQYF. The gene calls are TRBV28 and TRBJ2-7; TRBD2 aligns across 14 bases. V was clipped by 6 bases and J by 1 base; unmatched bases: 20. The germline V gene has CDR1 MDHEN and CDR2 SYDVKM. The CDR3 covers 21 residues.

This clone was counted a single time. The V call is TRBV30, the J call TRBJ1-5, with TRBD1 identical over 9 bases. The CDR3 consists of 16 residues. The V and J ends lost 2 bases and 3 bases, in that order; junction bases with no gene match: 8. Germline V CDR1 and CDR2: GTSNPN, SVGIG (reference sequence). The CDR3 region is CAWSPRQGVSNQPQHF. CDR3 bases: TGTGCCTGGAGTCCTAGACAGGGGGTCTCCAATCAGCCCCAGCATTTT.

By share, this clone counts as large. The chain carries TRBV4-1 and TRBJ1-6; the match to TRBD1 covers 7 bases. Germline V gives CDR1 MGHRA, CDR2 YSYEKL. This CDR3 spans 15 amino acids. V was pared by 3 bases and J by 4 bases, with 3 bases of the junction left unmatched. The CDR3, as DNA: TGCGCCAGCAGCCAGCCGGGACAGTATAATTCACCCCTCCACTTT. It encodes CASSQPGQYNSPLHF.

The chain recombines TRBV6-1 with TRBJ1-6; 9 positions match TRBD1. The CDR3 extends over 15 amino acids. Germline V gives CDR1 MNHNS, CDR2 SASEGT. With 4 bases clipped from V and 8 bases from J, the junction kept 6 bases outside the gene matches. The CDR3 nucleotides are TGTGCCAGCAGTGGAACAGGGGGCGTAGATTCACCCCTCCACTTT. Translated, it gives CASSGTGGVDSPLHF.

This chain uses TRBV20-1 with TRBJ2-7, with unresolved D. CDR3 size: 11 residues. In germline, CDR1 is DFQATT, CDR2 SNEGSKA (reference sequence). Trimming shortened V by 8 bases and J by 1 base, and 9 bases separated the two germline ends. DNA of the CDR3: TGCAGTTTTGGAGAGTCCTACGAGCAGTACTTC. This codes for CSFGESYEQYF.

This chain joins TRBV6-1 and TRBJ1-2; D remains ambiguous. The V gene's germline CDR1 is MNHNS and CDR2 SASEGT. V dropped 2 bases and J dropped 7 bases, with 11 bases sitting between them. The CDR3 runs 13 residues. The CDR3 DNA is TGTGCCAGCAGTGAACTAGGGCCCGGTGGCTACACCTTC. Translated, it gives CASSELGPGGYTF.

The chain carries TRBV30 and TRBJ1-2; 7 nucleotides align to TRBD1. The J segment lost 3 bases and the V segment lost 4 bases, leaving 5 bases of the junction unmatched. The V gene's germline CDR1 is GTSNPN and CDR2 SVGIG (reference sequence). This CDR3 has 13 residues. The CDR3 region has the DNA TGTGCCTGGACGACAGGGATAGACTATGGCTACACCTTC. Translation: CAWTTGIDYGYTF.

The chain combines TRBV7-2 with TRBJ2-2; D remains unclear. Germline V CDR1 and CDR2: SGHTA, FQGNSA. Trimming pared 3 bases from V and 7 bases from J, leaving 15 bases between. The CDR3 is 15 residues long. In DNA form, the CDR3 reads TGTGCCAGCAGCTTTACAACGAGGTGGGGCGGGGAGCTGTTTTTT. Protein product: CASSFTTRWGGELFF.

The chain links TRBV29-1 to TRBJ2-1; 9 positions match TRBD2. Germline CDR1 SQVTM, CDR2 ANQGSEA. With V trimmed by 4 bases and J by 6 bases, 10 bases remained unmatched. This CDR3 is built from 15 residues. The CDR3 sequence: CSVVSSGEVFNEQFF. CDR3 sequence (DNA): TGCAGCGTTGTTTCTAGCGGGGAAGTTTTCAATGAGCAGTTCTTC.

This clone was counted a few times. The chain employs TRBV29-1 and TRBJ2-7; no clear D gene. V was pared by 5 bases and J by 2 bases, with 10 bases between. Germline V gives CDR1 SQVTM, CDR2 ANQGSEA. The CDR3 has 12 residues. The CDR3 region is CSVSPGAYEQYF. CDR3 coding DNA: TGCAGCGTTTCACCGGGCGCCTACGAGCAGTACTTC.

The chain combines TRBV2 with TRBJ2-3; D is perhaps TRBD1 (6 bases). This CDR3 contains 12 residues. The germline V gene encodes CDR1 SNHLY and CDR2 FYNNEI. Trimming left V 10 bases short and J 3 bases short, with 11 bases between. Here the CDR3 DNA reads TGTGCCATGGGACACCGGACAGATACGCAGTATTTT. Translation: CAMGHRTDTQYF. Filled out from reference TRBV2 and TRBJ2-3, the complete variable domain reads EPEVTQTPSHQVTQMGQEVILRCVPISNHLYFYWYRQILGQKVEFLVSFYNNEISEKSEIFDDQFSVERPDGSNFTLKIRSTKLEDSAMYFCAMGHRTDTQYFGPGTRLTVL.

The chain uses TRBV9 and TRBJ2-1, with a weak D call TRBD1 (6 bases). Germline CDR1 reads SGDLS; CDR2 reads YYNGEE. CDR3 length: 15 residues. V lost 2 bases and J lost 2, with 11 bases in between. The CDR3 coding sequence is TGTGCCAGCAGCGTTTCACAGGGCGCCTACAATGAGCAGTTCTTC. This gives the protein CASSVSQGAYNEQFF.

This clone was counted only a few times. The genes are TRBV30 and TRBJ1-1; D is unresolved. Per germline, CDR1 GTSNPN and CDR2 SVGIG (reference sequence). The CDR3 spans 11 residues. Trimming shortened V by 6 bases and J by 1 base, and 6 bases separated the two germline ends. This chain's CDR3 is CACERNTEAFF. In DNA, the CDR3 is TGTGCCTGCGAGAGGAACACTGAAGCTTTCTTT.

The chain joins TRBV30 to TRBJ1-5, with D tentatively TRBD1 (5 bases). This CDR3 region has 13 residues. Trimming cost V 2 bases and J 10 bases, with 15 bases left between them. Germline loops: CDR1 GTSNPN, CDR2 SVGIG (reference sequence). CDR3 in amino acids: CAWSIGTSSPQHF. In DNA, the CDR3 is TGTGCCTGGAGTATAGGGACCTCGTCCCCCCAGCATTTT.

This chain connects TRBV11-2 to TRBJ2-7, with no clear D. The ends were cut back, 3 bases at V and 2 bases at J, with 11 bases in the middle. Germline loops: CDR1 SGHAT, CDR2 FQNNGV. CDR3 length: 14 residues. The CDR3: CASSFSTRTYEQYF. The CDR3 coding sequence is TGTGCCAGCAGCTTCTCCACTCGAACCTACGAGCAGTACTTC.

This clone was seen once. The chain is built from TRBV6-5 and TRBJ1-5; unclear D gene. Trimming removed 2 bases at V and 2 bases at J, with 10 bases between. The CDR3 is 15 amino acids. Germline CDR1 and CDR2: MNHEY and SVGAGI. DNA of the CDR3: TGTGCCAGCAGTTACGCCCTCGGGGGCAATCAGCCCCAGCATTTT. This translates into CASSYALGGNQPQHF.

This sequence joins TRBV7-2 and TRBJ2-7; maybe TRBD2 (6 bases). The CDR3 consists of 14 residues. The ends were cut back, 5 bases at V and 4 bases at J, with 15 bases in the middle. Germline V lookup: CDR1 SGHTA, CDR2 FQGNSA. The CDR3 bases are TGTGCCAGCAGCCGGGACGGGAGACTTTACGAGCAGTACTTC. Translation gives CASSRDGRLYEQYF.

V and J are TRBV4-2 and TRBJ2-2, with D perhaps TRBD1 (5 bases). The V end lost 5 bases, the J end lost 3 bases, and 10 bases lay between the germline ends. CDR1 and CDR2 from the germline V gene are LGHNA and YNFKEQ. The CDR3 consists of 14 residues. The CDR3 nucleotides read TGTGCCAGCAGCATCACAGGATACACCGGGGAGCTGTTTTTT. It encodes CASSITGYTGELFF.